This T cell receptor (beta chain) was profiled in a study of human T cells and chemical hapten exposure. The overall study: DPC (0.01%) was patch tested on the upper back and read at 6 days. Study-wide points: Significantly greater numbers of large CDR3 similarity clusters came from expanded TCRs than from controls.

Individual cDNA molecules received unique molecular identifiers in the library. In the authors' workflow: Sample TCR counts, which ranged from about 23,224 to 700,000, had a median of 95,638. TCRdb ran MiXCR on the RACE reads and lists one entry per CDR3 protein. The V and J calls shown here were made by TCRdb, not taken from the authors' results. The sample has roughly 90,000 distinct CDR3 sequences, approximately 11% seen once. As for this clonotype: What it recognizes is unknown.

Stated time point: patch test 3, about 24 weeks after DPC sensitization. Treatment reported: therapeutic diphenylcyclopropenone sensitization with weekly scalp DPC. The TCR was taken from a woman between 25 and 40 years old with alopecia areata. Some clones in this sample may be carry-over from other donors' samples. This sample comprised whole blood, obtained in connection with sensitization to the hapten diphenylcyclopropenone (DPC).

The CDR3 loop is CASSQDPPRGQFF. The CDR3 DNA is TGCGCCAGCAGCCAAGATCCCCCCCGGGGGCAGTTCTTC. This chain joins TRBV4-1 and TRBJ2-1; a weak D match, TRBD2 (5 bases). The CDR3 runs 13 residues. Germline V gene lookup returns CDR1 MGHRA and CDR2 YSYEKL. V was pared by 0 bases and J by 12 bases, with 12 bases between.